This TCR beta chain was obtained from a study of shared clonotypes between healthy human individuals. Germline trimming cut 10 bases from V and 4 bases from J; bases unmatched to any gene: 5. CDR3 length: 14 residues. CDR1 and CDR2 (germline): LNHDA, SQIVND (reference sequence). The assay was immunoSEQ multiplex PCR, and TCRdb's table has in-frame clones only and misses some. The sample consists of around 1 million clones, about 80% of them appearing once. The sample consisted of memory CD4+ T cells sorted from blood. The subset was: CD45RA-negative fraction. The chain recombines TRBV19 with TRBJ1-6; 9 bases align to TRBD1. This TCR was sampled from a man aged 18 to 30 in good health. CDR3 amino acids: CATRQGGYNSPLHF. The CDR3 nucleotides read TGTGCCACCCGACAGGGGGGATATAATTCACCCCTCCACTTT.